These 28 T cell receptor beta chains share one sample of origin, sequenced in a study of blood T cell repertoires in COVID-19. Repertoires were generated with immunoSEQ multiplex PCR, while TCRdb's copy carries only in-frame clones and drops some. The sample contains about 480,000 clones, approximately 88% of which appear only once. Sequenced input: PBMCs or T cells enriched from blood (not recorded which). The receptors shown here come from a woman between 35 and 50 years old who had recovered from COVID-19.

CDR3 residues: CAWSDHPGLAGGTVSYNEQFF. The CDR3 DNA is TGTGCCTGGAGTGATCATCCGGGACTAGCGGGAGGCACAGTATCCTACAATGAGCAGTTCTTC. V gene TRBV30 combines with J gene TRBJ2-1, with 15 positions matching TRBD2. The CDR3 has 21 residues. Germline V gene sequence: CDR1 GTSNPN, CDR2 SVGIG (reference sequence). The junction had 14 bases not matched to a gene; V was cut back by 1 base and J by 1 base.

This chain joins TRBV25-1 and TRBJ1-4, with D hard to call. Deletions cut 4 bases from V and 6 bases from J, with 9 bases between. CDR1 is MGHDK, CDR2 SYGVNS, per germline. This CDR3 has 13 residues. CDR3 sequence reads: CASSVGLYEKLFF. CDR3 nucleotide sequence: TGTGCCAGCAGTGTCGGACTGTATGAAAAACTGTTTTTT.

The V gene is TRBV15, the J gene TRBJ2-1, with TRBD2 matching 8 bases. The CDR3 runs 17 residues. The V gene end was trimmed by 1 base and the J gene end by 5 bases; junction bases not matched to a gene: 10. CDR1 is LNHNV, CDR2 YYDKDF, per germline (reference sequence). The CDR3 reads CATSRGRGGGINNEQFF. For the CDR3, the DNA is TGTGCCACCAGCAGAGGTCGTGGCGGGGGGATTAACAATGAGCAGTTCTTC.

This clone was recorded once. V and J are TRBV7-2 and TRBJ2-7, with 11 nucleotides matching TRBD1. The germline V gene encodes CDR1 SGHTA and CDR2 FQGNSA. The CDR3 is 17 residues long. V lost 2 bases and J lost 2; bases outside the gene matches: 8. The CDR3 loop reads CASSLRTGGFVPYEQYF. The CDR3 nucleotides are TGTGCCAGCAGCTTAAGGACAGGGGGCTTTGTCCCCTACGAGCAGTACTTC.

The chain employs TRBV4-1 and TRBJ2-2, with D perhaps TRBD1 (6 bases). The CDR3 is made up of 16 amino acids. Trimming shortened V by 8 bases and J by 3 bases, and 19 bases separated the two germline ends. The germline gives CDR1 MGHRA, CDR2 YSYEKL. Written as DNA, the CDR3 is TGCGCCAGCGGGGGCGTCATTGGGATATACACCGGGGAGCTGTTTTTT. Translating gives CASGGVIGIYTGELFF.

The rearrangement uses TRBV2 and TRBJ1-1, with D maybe TRBD1 (5 bases). CDR3 size: 16 residues. Trimming pared 6 bases from V and 10 bases from J, leaving 27 bases between. Germline-derived CDR1 and CDR2 are SNHLY and FYNNEI. In DNA form, the CDR3 reads TGTGCCAGCAGGCAGGTCACGGAGGGGAAAAGGTGGGGAGCTTTCTTT. It specifies CASRQVTEGKRWGAFF.

The rearrangement joins TRBV7-2 to TRBJ2-7, with D perhaps matching TRBD1 (6 bases). This CDR3 has 15 residues. The V end was cut by 2 bases, the J end by 2 bases, with 13 bases between. The germline CDR1 and CDR2 sequences are SGHTA and FQGNSA. The CDR3 is CASSLSQGLPYEQYF. DNA of the CDR3: TGTGCCAGCAGCTTATCGCAGGGGCTACCCTACGAGCAGTACTTC.

The V and J genes are TRBV9 and TRBJ2-7; D unresolved. The CDR3 contains 14 residues. Trimming removed 0 bases from V and 2 bases from J, with 9 bases in between. Germline CDR1 reads SGDLS; CDR2 reads YYNGEE. The CDR3 loop reads CASSVGQSPYEQYF. Here the CDR3 DNA reads TGTGCCAGCAGCGTAGGGCAATCCCCCTACGAGCAGTACTTC. Full variable domain (remainder filled in from reference TRBV9 and TRBJ2-7): DSGVTQTPKHLITATGQRVTLRCSPRSGDLSVYWYQQSLDQGLQFLIQYYNGEERAKGNILERFSAQQFPDLHSELNLSSLELGDSALYFCASSVGQSPYEQYFGPGTRLTVT.

The chain carries TRBV5-1 and TRBJ1-1; perhaps TRBD1 as D (5 bases). This CDR3 is 17 amino acids long. Germline V gives CDR1 SGHRS, CDR2 YFSETQ. Trimming shortened V by 0 bases and J by 0 bases, and 15 bases separated the two germline ends. CDR3 in amino acids: CASSLGGAGAMNTEAFF. As DNA, the CDR3 is TGCGCCAGCAGCTTGGGTGGGGCTGGGGCCATGAACACTGAAGCTTTCTTT.

The chain recombines TRBV6-2 or TRBV6-3 with TRBJ2-1; 9 bases are shared with TRBD2. CDR3 size: 19 residues. The J segment lost 1 base and the V segment lost 4 bases, leaving 14 bases of the junction unmatched. Germline-derived CDR1 and CDR2 are MNHEY and SVGEGT. The CDR3 region has the DNA TGTGCCAGCAGTTCCTTGGGTAGCGGGAGTCCGGGGTCCTACAATGAGCAGTTCTTC. This sequence encodes CASSSLGSGSPGSYNEQFF.

The chain joins TRBV29-1 to TRBJ1-1, with TRBD1 as a possible D gene (6 bases). This CDR3 spans 12 amino acids. Germline V gene sequence: CDR1 SQVTM, CDR2 ANQGSEA. V lost 7 bases to trimming and J lost 2 bases, with 11 bases between them. The CDR3 loop reads CSGGHQNTEAFF. Here the CDR3 DNA reads TGCAGCGGGGGACACCAAAACACTGAAGCTTTCTTT.

The chain has TRBV2 and TRBJ1-5, with D perhaps TRBD1 (6 bases). CDR3 length: 15 amino acids. The germline gives CDR1 SNHLY, CDR2 FYNNEI. Trimming shortened V by 7 bases and J by 6 bases, and 19 bases separated the two germline ends. The CDR3, as DNA: TGTGCCAGCAAAGACAGAGGGGGTTGGGGTCAGCCCCAGCATTTT. Protein: CASKDRGGWGQPQHF.

V gene TRBV7-2 combines with J gene TRBJ1-5, with a weak D call TRBD1 (5 bases). CDR1 and CDR2 (germline): SGHTA, FQGNSA. V lost 1 base to trimming and J lost 6 bases, with 13 bases between them. This CDR3 is 15 amino acids long. In nucleotides, the CDR3 is TGTGCCAGCAGCTTAGGGGGCGGCTTGGTTCAGCCCCAGCATTTT. This encodes CASSLGGGLVQPQHF.

The CDR3 bases are TGTGCCAGTTCGGACAGGGCTGTCGCGGGAAACACCGGGGAGCTGTTTTTT. Translation: CASSDRAVAGNTGELFF. This chain connects TRBV19 to TRBJ2-2; 8 positions match TRBD1. Per the germline V gene, CDR1 is LNHDA and CDR2 is SQIVND (reference sequence). With V trimmed by 8 bases and J by 2 bases, 13 bases remained unmatched. This CDR3 is 17 amino acids long.

The gene calls are TRBV5-1 and TRBJ1-5, with 7 bases that match TRBD1. Germline V gene lookup returns CDR1 SGHRS and CDR2 YFSETQ. The CDR3 is 15 amino acids. Germline trimming cut 0 bases from V and 6 bases from J; bases unmatched to any gene: 6. The CDR3 protein is CASSLGDSSSQPQHF. Written as DNA, the CDR3 is TGCGCCAGCAGCTTGGGGGACAGTTCGAGTCAGCCCCAGCATTTT.

V and J are TRBV21-1 and TRBJ2-2; whether TRBD1, the table's D call, matches the DNA was not checked. TRBV21-1 is marked as a pseudogene. CDR3 length equals 18 residues. Written as DNA, the CDR3 is TGTGCCAGCAGCCCACTGCCCTTAGGACAGATAACCACCGGGGAGCTGTTTTTT. It encodes CASSPLPLGQITTGELFF.

V is TRBV5-8 and J is TRBJ2-3; D may be TRBD1 (6 bases). The V end lost 1 base, the J end lost 6 bases, and 15 bases lay between the germline ends. The germline gives CDR1 SGHTS, CDR2 YDEGEE. This CDR3 comprises 15 residues. The CDR3 sequence: CASSLTGTATDTQYF. CDR3 DNA: TGTGCCAGCAGCTTGACAGGGACCGCGACGGATACGCAGTATTTT.

V and J are TRBV27 and TRBJ1-1; D uncertain. The germline V gene encodes CDR1 MNHEY and CDR2 SMNVEV (reference sequence). The V gene lost 2 bases and the J gene lost 4 bases, with 11 bases spanning the gap. The length of the CDR3 is 14 residues. In DNA, the CDR3 is TGTGCCAGCAGTTTACGGTGGCGGAGCACTGAAGCTTTCTTT. As protein: CASSLRWRSTEAFF.

This clone was found a few times. This sequence joins TRBV5-1 and TRBJ1-1; D might be TRBD1 (6 bases). Trimming pared 3 bases from V and 1 base from J, leaving 16 bases between. The CDR3 spans 16 residues. Germline V CDR1 and CDR2: SGHRS, YFSETQ. The CDR3 reads CASSSDPGTTNTEAFF. CDR3 bases: TGCGCCAGCAGCTCGGATCCCGGGACAACGAACACTGAAGCTTTCTTT.

This clone was counted a few times. The chain carries TRBV6-2 or TRBV6-3 and TRBJ1-2; TRBD1 aligns across 8 bases. Germline values: CDR1 MNHEY, CDR2 SVGEGT. CDR3 length: 15 amino acids. J lost 4 bases, V lost 2 bases, and 6 bases had no gene match. DNA of the CDR3: TGTGCCAGCAGTTACCCACAGGGGGGGGCCTATGGCTACACCTTC. This codes for CASSYPQGGAYGYTF.

The gene calls are TRBV19 and TRBJ1-5, with 9 bases identical to TRBD1. V dropped 7 bases and J dropped 0; count of bases not matched to a gene: 7. This CDR3 is 16 amino acids long. CDR1 LNHDA and CDR2 SQIVND come from the germline V gene (reference sequence). CDR3 in DNA: TGTGCCAGTAAGAGACAGGGGGGCTATAGCAATCAGCCCCAGCATTTT. It codes for CASKRQGGYSNQPQHF.

V usage is TRBV6-1 and J usage is TRBJ2-1, with 10 bases matching TRBD2. Germline values: CDR1 MNHNS, CDR2 SASEGT. The junction had 14 bases not matched to a gene; V was cut back by 2 bases and J by 7 bases. The CDR3 is 18 amino acids. This CDR3 is CASSEFPRRAGGLNEQFF. For the CDR3, the DNA is TGTGCCAGCAGTGAATTCCCTAGGAGAGCGGGAGGGCTTAATGAGCAGTTCTTC.

This clone was seen only once. The chain combines TRBV4-3 with TRBJ2-1; the D is unclear. V lost 0 bases and J 6 bases, leaving 21 bases between the germline ends. This CDR3 has 18 residues. The germline V gene has CDR1 LGHNA and CDR2 YSLEER. The CDR3 is CASSQDLVAISEFNEQFF. As DNA, the CDR3 is TGCGCCAGCAGCCAAGATCTTGTTGCCATAAGTGAGTTCAATGAGCAGTTCTTC.

This sequence joins TRBV18 and TRBJ2-3; 7 nucleotides line up with TRBD1. CDR1 is KGHSH and CDR2 is LQKENI in the germline V gene. The CDR3 covers 16 residues. Unmatched junction bases numbered 8, after V lost 2 bases and J lost 3 bases. The CDR3 here is CASSPNRDRSTDTQYF. Here the CDR3 DNA reads TGTGCCAGCTCACCAAACCGGGACAGATCTACAGATACGCAGTATTTT.

The CDR3 DNA reads as TGTGCCAGCAGTTTAGTCGGGCTAGCGGTGGGGGAGACCCAGTACTTC. Protein: CASSLVGLAVGETQYF. This sequence joins TRBV28 and TRBJ2-5; 7 nucleotides agree with TRBD2. The CDR3 sequence is 16 residues long. CDR1 is MDHEN, CDR2 SYDVKM, per germline. The trim removed 2 bases at V and 5 bases at J, leaving 11 bases unmatched.

This clone has a single count. V is TRBV6-5 and J is TRBJ2-7; TRBD2 matches 7 bases. Unmatched junction bases numbered 4, after V lost 4 bases and J lost 4 bases. The V gene's germline CDR1 is MNHEY and CDR2 SVGAGI. CDR3 length equals 13 residues. The DNA for the CDR3 is TGTGCCAGCAGTTTCCGGGGGGAATACGAGCAGTACTTC. It specifies CASSFRGEYEQYF.

The chain employs TRBV7-2 and TRBJ2-2; D might be TRBD2 (5 bases). The CDR3 sequence is 15 residues long. The V end lost 6 bases, the J end lost 1 base, and 12 bases lay between the germline ends. The germline V gene encodes CDR1 SGHTA and CDR2 FQGNSA. The CDR3, as DNA: TGTGCCAGCAGACAAGGGAGTCAGAACACCGGGGAGCTGTTTTTT. This translates into CASRQGSQNTGELFF.

The chain links TRBV18 to TRBJ1-6; 7 bases agree with TRBD1. This CDR3 has 15 amino acids. Trimming cost V 0 bases and J 10 bases; bases outside gene matches: 6. The V gene's germline CDR1 is KGHSH and CDR2 LQKENI. The CDR3 DNA reads as TGTGCCAGCTCACCACCACAGGGGACAAGGTCACCCCTCCACTTT. This encodes CASSPPQGTRSPLHF.